This is a list of T cell receptor beta chains from one sample in a study of cytomegalovirus exposure and HLA in healthy donors. The repertoire was sequenced with immunoSEQ multiplex PCR; TCRdb's copy has only in-frame clones and lacks some. The sample lists some 190,000 clones, 60% to 80% occurring once. What was sequenced was PBMCs. These TCRs come from a woman in her late teens or twenties in good health and CMV-seronegative. Each CDR3 is given with its conserved first and last residue. D genes are given only for firm matches. The size field is filled for only some rows; it gives once, few, many or a size class.

j_call v_call d_call clone_size cdr3_nt cdr3_aa
TRBJ1-1 TRBV28 NA NA TGTGCCAGCAGTTCAGGGATGAACACTGAAGCTTTCTTT CASSSGMNTEAFF
TRBJ2-7 TRBV28 NA NA TGTGCCAGCAGTTTTCCCCGACAGGACAATTACTGGGTGTCGTACGAGCAGTACTTC CASSFPRQDNYWVSYEQYF
TRBJ2-3 TRBV25-1 TRBD1 NA TGTGCCAGCGAGGAGCAGGGGGCATATACGCAGTATTTT CASEEQGAYTQYF
TRBJ1-2 TRBV15 TRBD1 NA TGTGCCACCAGCAGAGGGACAGGGACCCTATCACCTAACTATGGCTACACCTTC CATSRGTGTLSPNYGYTF
TRBJ1-1 TRBV6-1 NA NA TGTGCCAGCAGAGGTACAGGGTTGTTCACTGAAGCTTTCTTT CASRGTGLFTEAFF
TRBJ2-3 TRBV7-3 TRBD2 few TGTGCCAGCAGCTCTAGCGGGAGCCGGGCAGATACGCAGTATTTT CASSSSGSRADTQYF
TRBJ1-2 TRBV10-3 NA once TGTGCCATCAGATCCGGGGATGAGGGAGGCTACACCTTC CAIRSGDEGGYTF
TRBJ1-1 TRBV28 NA NA TGTGCCAGCAGTTTGGAGGTGTGGGACACTGAAGCTTTCTTT CASSLEVWDTEAFF
TRBJ2-7 TRBV27 TRBD1 NA TGTGCCAGCAGTTACCGAGTGACAGGGCCGATGGGATACGAGCAGTACTTC CASSYRVTGPMGYEQYF
TRBJ2-2 TRBV6-1 NA NA TGTGCCAGCAGGGCGGGCGCCGGGGAGCTGTTTTTT CASRAGAGELFF
TRBJ2-5 TRBV5-1 TRBD2 NA TGCGCCAGCAGCCCGGGACTAGCGGGAGTACAAGAGACCCAGTACTTC CASSPGLAGVQETQYF
TRBJ2-3 TRBV28 TRBD2 NA TGTGCCAGCAGTCCCGAAGTAGCGGGAGTACCAGATACGCAGTATTTT CASSPEVAGVPDTQYF
TRBJ2-5 TRBV5-1 NA NA TGCGCCAGCCCCCGGCGAGGTCTAAAAGAGACCCAGTACTTC CASPRRGLKETQYF
TRBJ2-5 TRBV9 NA NA TGTGCCAGCAGCGTAGGCGACGGAGAAGAGACCCAGTACTTC CASSVGDGEETQYF
TRBJ1-1 TRBV5-1 NA NA TGCGCCAGCAGCAGGGGAACCCAACTGAACACTGAAGCTTTCTTT CASSRGTQLNTEAFF
TRBJ2-7 TRBV7-2 TRBD1 NA TGTGCCAGCAGCTACGGACAGGGTTCCTCCTACGAGCAGTACTTC CASSYGQGSSYEQYF
TRBJ2-3 TRBV11-2 NA NA TGTGCCAGCAGCTTTTTTTCATCCCGCCCACATAGCACAGATACGCAGTATTTT CASSFFSSRPHSTDTQYF
TRBJ1-6 TRBV4-1 NA NA TGCGCCAGCAGCCAAGGCATGGCCCGTAATTCATCCCTCCACTTT CASSQGMARNSSLHF
TRBJ2-7 TRBV29-1 NA once TGCAGCGTTAAAGGGGCGGCTAGCGACTCCTACGAGCAGTACTTC CSVKGAASDSYEQYF
TRBJ2-5 TRBV5-4 TRBD2 once TGTGCCAGCAGCTCGGGGGGGGAGACCCAGTACTTC CASSSGGETQYF